This T cell receptor beta chain is from a study of blood T cells in healthy people across ages. Overall study results and limits: Both naive CD4+ cell counts and diversity were greater in long-lived donors than in aged donors. Donor CMV status, an unknown factor, possibly confounded changes in expanded clonotypes. With unsorted PBMCs, a conclusive comparison of naive versus antigen-experienced cells was not possible.

About this clonotype: Antigen: not known.

Together with a sample-barcoded 5' primer, a J-beta primer mix was included in a second PCR lasting roughly 6 to 12 cycles. A 12-random-nucleotide template-switch adaptor tagged each cDNA molecule. TCRdb called the 5' RACE reads again in MiXCR, with one record for every CDR3 protein. The table shows approximately 800,000 distinct CDR3 sequences, with around half occurring only once. There are 15 residues in the CDR3. V dropped 10 bases and J dropped 5; count of bases not matched to a gene: 11. Germline V CDR1 and CDR2: SEHNR, FQNEAQ (reference sequence). The gene calls are TRBV7-9 and TRBJ1-6, with TRBD1 matching over 7 bases. This TCR derives from a man older than 75 in good health. Sequencing was carried out using blood. The CDR3 region has the DNA TGTGCCACCGATTCCAGGGGGGCTAATAATTCACCCCTCCACTTT. The encoded protein is CATDSRGANNSPLHF.